These 31 T cell receptor beta chains came from one sample sequenced in a study of long-term antiretroviral therapy in people with HIV. Running of the v3.0 immunoSEQ assay took place at survey level. Using immunoSEQ multiplex PCR, the repertoire was profiled, and TCRdb retains in-frame clones only, with some absent. The sample has more than 35,000 clones, approximately 86% seen once. The specimen comprised unsorted PBMCs, sampled just before starting antiretroviral therapy. All receptors derive from a woman between 18 and 30 years old with HIV.

The chain links TRBV6-1 to TRBJ2-7; D gene uncertain. Looked up from germline, CDR1 is MNHNS and CDR2 is SASEGT. V lost 3 bases, J lost 5 bases, and 14 bases lay in between. This CDR3 comprises 14 residues. This chain's CDR3 is CASSDDFGWDEQYF. The CDR3 DNA sequence: TGTGCCAGCAGTGATGATTTTGGCTGGGACGAGCAGTACTTC.

The chain couples TRBV15 to TRBJ2-5; D not certain. The CDR3 runs 13 residues. Germline CDR1 LNHNV, CDR2 YYDKDF (reference sequence). V was clipped by 5 bases and J by 4 bases, with 11 bases between them. The CDR3 DNA reads TGTGCCACCAGCTCAGACCTGGCAGAGACCCAGTACTTC. Translation: CATSSDLAETQYF.

The rearrangement joins TRBV5-1 to TRBJ1-5, with 8 bases that match TRBD1. Germline CDR1 is SGHRS and CDR2 is YFSETQ. This CDR3 is 15 amino acids long. The V and J ends lost 1 base and 3 bases, in that order; junction bases with no gene match: 3. The CDR3 loop is CASSLLGQANQPQHF. CDR3 nucleotides: TGCGCCAGCAGCTTGCTGGGACAGGCCAATCAGCCCCAGCATTTT.

V usage is TRBV18 and J usage is TRBJ2-3; 8 nucleotides align to TRBD1. The CDR3 contains 16 residues. Germline values: CDR1 KGHSH, CDR2 LQKENI. J lost 5 bases, V lost 5 bases, and 12 bases had no gene match. CDR3 in DNA: TGTGCCAGCTCATCCCAAGGACAGGGAATAGGAGATACGCAGTATTTT. Its translation is CASSSQGQGIGDTQYF.

V usage is TRBV6-4 and J usage is TRBJ1-1, with D uncertain. The CDR3 is 15 amino acids. In germline, CDR1 is MRHNA, CDR2 SNTAGT. V was shortened by 0 bases and J by 4 bases, with 12 bases between the two germline ends. In DNA form, the CDR3 reads TGTGCCAGCAGTGACTCTGGACGGACTATCACTGAAGCTTTCTTT. Its protein product is CASSDSGRTITEAFF.

This clone was counted a single time. The chain combines TRBV7-9 with TRBJ1-1; D uncertain. Germline CDR1 and CDR2: SEHNR and FQNEAQ (reference sequence). The CDR3 extends over 8 amino acids. CDR3 region: CAITEAFF. The CDR3 DNA reads as TGTGCGATCACTGAAGCTTTCTTT.

The genes are TRBV19 and TRBJ1-2; no firm D call. V was pared by 5 bases and J by 0 bases, with 16 bases between. The CDR3 is made up of 16 amino acids. Germline-derived CDR1 and CDR2 are LNHDA and SQIVND (reference sequence). Here the CDR3 reads CASSLPVALANYGYTF. CDR3 in DNA: TGTGCCAGTAGTCTCCCTGTAGCCTTAGCTAACTATGGCTACACCTTC.

The chain uses TRBV6-5 and TRBJ2-7, with a weak D call TRBD1 (5 bases). Germline V CDR1 and CDR2: MNHEY, SVGAGI. CDR3 size: 15 residues. V was clipped by 6 bases and J by 2 bases, with 17 bases between them. The CDR3 nucleotides are TGTGCCAGCAGGGGGCTTTCCGGCGGAACCTACGAGCAGTACTTC. It translates to CASRGLSGGTYEQYF.

The chain employs TRBV21-1 and TRBJ2-7; the table's D gene call, TRBD1, was not cross checked with the DNA. TRBV21-1 is annotated as a pseudogene. The CDR3 runs to 16 residues. The CDR3 is CASSKDWTGGAYEQYF. CDR3 DNA sequence: TGTGCCAGCAGCAAAGATTGGACAGGGGGAGCCTACGAGCAGTACTTC.

This clone was seen only once. The J gene is TRBJ1-1, the V gene TRBV7-9, with 9 nucleotides matching TRBD1. The V gene's germline CDR1 is SEHNR and CDR2 FQNEAQ (reference sequence). The CDR3 totals 14 residues. After removal of 5 bases from V and 1 base from J, the junction contained 2 bases not matched to a gene. The DNA of the CDR3 is TGTGCCAGCAGCACGGGACAGGGGAACACTGAAGCTTTCTTT. Its protein is CASSTGQGNTEAFF.

This clone was detected only a few times. The chain links TRBV7-3 to TRBJ2-7; D remains ambiguous. This CDR3 has 15 amino acids. CDR1 is SGHTA and CDR2 is FQGTGA in the germline V gene. Deletions cut 1 base from V and 7 bases from J, with 17 bases between. Here the CDR3 reads CASSLKDSPPLEQYF. In DNA, the CDR3 is TGTGCCAGCAGCTTAAAAGATTCCCCTCCCCTGGAGCAGTACTTC.

The CDR3, as DNA: TGTGCCAGCAAAGGTGTGATGGTCCGCACAGATACGCAGTATTTT. This gives the protein CASKGVMVRTDTQYF. The chain combines TRBV27 with TRBJ2-3; D ambiguous. V lost 7 bases and J 1 base, leaving 15 bases between the germline ends. This CDR3 is built from 15 residues. CDR1 and CDR2 from the germline V gene are MNHEY and SMNVEV (reference sequence).

V gene TRBV9 combines with J gene TRBJ2-7, with D tentatively TRBD2 (5 bases). The germline gives CDR1 SGDLS, CDR2 YYNGEE. V lost 0 bases to trimming and J lost 7 bases, with 17 bases between them. The CDR3 has 15 residues. This chain's CDR3 is CASSVGDSKREEQYF. CDR3 in DNA: TGTGCCAGCAGCGTAGGTGACTCTAAGAGGGAAGAGCAGTACTTC. Filled out from reference TRBV9 and TRBJ2-7, the complete variable domain reads DSGVTQTPKHLITATGQRVTLRCSPRSGDLSVYWYQQSLDQGLQFLIQYYNGEERAKGNILERFSAQQFPDLHSELNLSSLELGDSALYFCASSVGDSKREEQYFGPGTRLTVT.

V usage is TRBV6-6 and J usage is TRBJ1-5, with 8 bases lining up with TRBD1. The germline gives CDR1 MNHNY, CDR2 SVGAGI (reference sequence). This CDR3 is built from 15 residues. V gave up 5 bases and J gave up 4 bases; unmatched junction bases: 7. The CDR3 spells CASSLQGVGNQPQHF. As DNA, the CDR3 is TGTGCCAGCAGTCTACAGGGGGTTGGGAATCAGCCCCAGCATTTT.

The J gene is TRBJ1-4, the V gene TRBV6-1; unclear D gene. Trimming stripped 6 bases from V and 4 bases from J, with 12 bases between. CDR1 MNHNS and CDR2 SASEGT come from the germline V gene. This CDR3 has 14 amino acids. The CDR3 nucleotides are TGTGCCAGCAGATGGCCGGAACGTAATGAAAAACTGTTTTTT. Protein sequence: CASRWPERNEKLFF.

The chain has TRBV18 and TRBJ1-1, with TRBD1 identical over 10 bases. The CDR3 loop spans 15 amino acids. The germline V gene has CDR1 KGHSH and CDR2 LQKENI. J lost 2 bases, V lost 3 bases, and 3 bases had no gene match. DNA of the CDR3: TGTGCCAGCTCACCGCCGACAGGGGGCAACACTGAAGCTTTCTTT. Protein product: CASSPPTGGNTEAFF. The full variable domain, with the rest looked up from reference TRBV18 and TRBJ1-1, is NAGVMQNPRHLVRRRGQEARLRCSPMKGHSHVYWYRQLPEEGLKFMVYLQKENIIDESGMPKERFSAEFPKEGPSILRIQQVVRGDSAAYFCASSPPTGGNTEAFFGQGTRLTVV.

The rearrangement uses TRBV7-9 and TRBJ2-7; a weak D match, TRBD2 (5 bases). Trimming pared 0 bases from V and 2 bases from J, leaving 14 bases between. The CDR3 loop spans 16 amino acids. Germline CDR1 SEHNR, CDR2 FQNEAQ (reference sequence). In DNA form, the CDR3 reads TGTGCCAGCAGCTTAGCGGGGAGCGGCCTCACCTACGAGCAGTACTTC. It codes for CASSLAGSGLTYEQYF.

This chain joins TRBV4-3 and TRBJ2-1; D tentatively fits TRBD1 or TRBD2 (6 bases each). Germline V gives CDR1 LGHNA, CDR2 YSLEER. Trimming removed 0 bases at V and 9 bases at J, with 12 bases between. The CDR3 totals 14 residues. The CDR3 sequence: CASSQDWGAREQFF. The CDR3 nucleotides read TGCGCCAGCAGCCAAGATTGGGGGGCCCGTGAGCAGTTCTTC.

CDR3 in amino acids: CASSLVASDNEQFF. The CDR3 region has the DNA TGTGCCAGCAGCTTAGTGGCTAGCGACAATGAGCAGTTCTTC. The chain joins TRBV7-9 to TRBJ2-1, with D possibly matching TRBD2 (6 bases). Germline values: CDR1 SEHNR, CDR2 FQNEAQ (reference sequence). The CDR3 consists of 14 residues. Trimming removed 1 base from V and 5 bases from J, with 9 bases in between. The complete variable domain, with remaining parts taken from reference TRBV7-9 and TRBJ2-1, reads DTGVSQNPRHKITKRGQNVTFRCDPISEHNRLYWYRQTLGQGPEFLTYFQNEAQLEKSRLLSDRFSAERPKGSFSTLEIQRTEQGDSAMYLCASSLVASDNEQFFGPGTRLTVL.

This clone occurred a few times. The sample holds other DNA sequences that translate to the same CDR3. The rearrangement uses TRBV15 and TRBJ2-1; 7 bases are a match to TRBD2. Germline CDR1 and CDR2: LNHNV and YYDKDF (reference sequence). V was clipped by 2 bases and J by 5 bases; unmatched bases: 3. The CDR3 totals 14 residues. CDR3 protein: CATSRPGTNNEQFF. In DNA, the CDR3 is TGTGCCACCAGCAGACCCGGGACTAACAATGAGCAGTTCTTC.

The V call is TRBV7-2, the J call TRBJ2-3; D remains unclear. CDR3 length equals 10 residues. With 8 bases removed from V and 5 bases from J, the gap between germline ends came to 5 bases. CDR1 and CDR2 (germline): SGHTA, FQGNSA. The chain's CDR3 is CASLEDTQYF. For the CDR3, the DNA is TGTGCCAGCCTCGAAGATACGCAGTATTTT.

The chain is built from TRBV5-5 and TRBJ2-2, with 9 bases that match TRBD2. The CDR3 is made up of 19 amino acids. V was clipped by 4 bases and J by 3 bases; unmatched bases: 16. Germline V gene data show CDR1 as SGHKS and CDR2 as YYEKEE (reference sequence). For the CDR3, the DNA is TGTGCCAGCAGCCCACTTTGGGTAGCGGGAGCGTATGACACCGGGGAGCTGTTTTTT. It encodes CASSPLWVAGAYDTGELFF.

The rearrangement uses TRBV11-2 and TRBJ2-7, with 9 nucleotides matching TRBD2. The junction had 10 bases not matched to a gene; V was cut back by 4 bases and J by 3 bases. The length of the CDR3 is 16 residues. Germline CDR1 is SGHAT and CDR2 is FQNNGV. The CDR3 loop is CASSWDTAGGFYEQYF. CDR3 bases: TGTGCCAGCAGCTGGGATACAGCGGGAGGCTTCTACGAGCAGTACTTC. Together with reference TRBV11-2 and TRBJ2-7, the CDR3 gives the full variable domain: EAGVAQSPRYKIIEKRQSVAFWCNPISGHATLYWYQQILGQGPKLLIQFQNNGVVDDSQLPKDRFSAERLKGVDSTLKIQPAKLEDSAVYLCASSWDTAGGFYEQYFGPGTRLTVT.

This chain links TRBV11-2 with TRBJ1-6; D not certain. The CDR3 runs 14 residues. V shed 6 bases and J shed 7 bases, with 13 bases lying between them. The germline V gene encodes CDR1 SGHAT and CDR2 FQNNGV. This CDR3 is CASRVLGRNSPLHF. CDR3 in DNA: TGTGCCAGCAGGGTACTTGGCAGGAATTCACCCCTCCACTTT.

The genes are TRBV6-5 and TRBJ2-7, with TRBD1 matching over 9 bases. The CDR3 sequence is 13 residues long. Germline V CDR1 and CDR2: MNHEY, SVGAGI. Losses at the gene ends were 4 bases for V and 5 bases for J; bases not matched to a gene: 3. The CDR3 sequence is CASSWTGEDEQYF. The CDR3 bases are TGTGCCAGCAGTTGGACAGGGGAGGACGAGCAGTACTTC.

This chain links TRBV7-2 with TRBJ2-7, with D unclear. V was cut by 4 bases and J by 3 bases, with 7 bases left in between. The CDR3 consists of 12 residues. The germline V gene has CDR1 SGHTA and CDR2 FQGNSA. The CDR3 protein is CASSSTNYEQYF. In DNA form, the CDR3 reads TGTGCCAGCAGCTCTACTAACTACGAGCAGTACTTC.

The V call is TRBV4-1, the J call TRBJ1-5; D unresolved. Deletions cut 0 bases from V and 7 bases from J, with 10 bases between. In germline, CDR1 is MGHRA, CDR2 YSYEKL. The CDR3 loop spans 14 amino acids. CDR3 DNA: TGCGCCAGCAGCCAAGATGGGGTACGACAGCCCCAGCATTTT. It yields the protein CASSQDGVRQPQHF.

This clone was seen only once. The V and J genes are TRBV9 and TRBJ1-1; TRBD1 agrees at 7 bases. Germline CDR1 reads SGDLS; CDR2 reads YYNGEE. The CDR3 totals 15 residues. J was trimmed by 9 bases and V by 2 bases; bases with no gene match: 13. CDR3 nucleotide sequence: TGTGCCAGCAGCGTCCACAGGGGAGGGACCGATAAAGCTTTCTTT. The encoded protein is CASSVHRGGTDKAFF.

This clone has just one count. The V and J genes are TRBV4-3 and TRBJ1-3; no reliable D call. The germline CDR1 and CDR2 sequences are LGHNA and YSLEER. The V and J ends lost 4 bases and 0 bases respectively, with 10 bases between them. This CDR3 spans 15 amino acids. The DNA of the CDR3 is TGCGCCAGCAGCCTAGGACGGATCTCTGGAAACACCATATATTTT. It codes for CASSLGRISGNTIYF.

The J gene is TRBJ1-2, the V gene TRBV4-2, with D perhaps TRBD1 (6 bases). The length of the CDR3 is 14 residues. Germline V lookup: CDR1 LGHNA, CDR2 YNFKEQ. Trimming left V 1 base short and J 8 bases short, with 14 bases between. CDR3: CASSQARTVAGYTF. The DNA of the CDR3 is TGTGCCAGCAGCCAAGCTCGGACAGTAGCCGGCTACACCTTC.

The V call is TRBV5-1, the J call TRBJ2-1, with D tentatively TRBD2 (6 bases). Germline V lookup: CDR1 SGHRS, CDR2 YFSETQ. This CDR3 has 12 amino acids. The V and J ends lost 6 bases and 10 bases respectively, with 14 bases between them. The CDR3 region is CASTLSGGEQFF. In nucleotides, the CDR3 is TGCGCCAGCACCCTTAGCGGAGGGGAGCAGTTCTTC.